Shown below are 7 T cell receptor beta chains from a single sample sequenced in a study of cytomegalovirus exposure and HLA in healthy donors. The PCR made use of 60 Vbeta and 13 Jbeta primers. Profiled with immunoSEQ multiplex PCR; TCRdb holds only in-frame clones, not every one. This table has 110,000 to 150,000 clones, roughly 70% appearing once. Sequencing was carried out using PBMCs. All receptors derive from a man aged 25 to 40 in good health and CMV-seronegative.

The chain combines TRBV14 with TRBJ2-7, with D perhaps TRBD2 (7 bases). The CDR3 contains 16 residues. V lost 1 base to trimming and J lost 5 bases, with 18 bases between them. Germline CDR1 is SGHDN and CDR2 is FVKESK. CDR3: CASSQARGGGNHEQYF. The CDR3 nucleotides read TGTGCCAGCAGCCAAGCCCGGGGAGGGGGAAATCACGAGCAGTACTTC.

The CDR3 is CASSIERGNKNIQYF. The CDR3 coding sequence is TGTGCCAGTAGTATAGAACGGGGTAACAAAAACATTCAGTACTTC. The chain carries TRBV19 and TRBJ2-4; D is perhaps TRBD2 (5 bases). The CDR3 is 15 residues long. Trimming took off 0 bases at V and 3 bases at J, with 9 bases between the two ends. Germline CDR1 reads LNHDA; CDR2 reads SQIVND (reference sequence).

A few counts support this clone. This chain links TRBV30 with TRBJ1-3, with D possibly matching TRBD1 (6 bases). CDR1 and CDR2 from the germline V gene are GTSNPN and SVGIG (reference sequence). CDR3 size: 14 residues. V was clipped by 5 bases and J by 0 bases, with 11 bases between them. Here the CDR3 DNA reads TGTGCCTGGGGAACAGGGTTCTCTGGAAACACCATATATTTT. This gives the protein CAWGTGFSGNTIYF.

The chain employs TRBV4-2 and TRBJ2-3; weak D call: TRBD2 (7 bases). The CDR3 loop spans 16 amino acids. The germline V gene has CDR1 LGHNA and CDR2 YNFKEQ. Trimming took 1 base from V and 3 from J, leaving 14 bases between them. The CDR3 reads CASSQASEGGTDTQYF. The CDR3 DNA sequence: TGTGCCAGCAGCCAAGCAAGCGAGGGGGGGACAGATACGCAGTATTTT.

The CDR3 loop reads CASSQDGTSLDTQYF. Written as DNA, the CDR3 is TGCGCCAGCAGCCAAGACGGGACTAGCCTAGATACGCAGTATTTT. The rearrangement links TRBV4-1 to TRBJ2-3; 9 bases are shared with TRBD2. CDR1 is MGHRA and CDR2 is YSYEKL in the germline V gene. Germline trimming cut 0 bases from V and 5 bases from J; bases unmatched to any gene: 3. The CDR3 contains 15 residues.

This chain links TRBV28 with TRBJ1-3; D is uncertain. Trimming cost V 8 bases and J 0 bases, with 20 bases left between them. This CDR3 spans 17 amino acids. Germline CDR1 reads MDHEN; CDR2 reads SYDVKM. Written as DNA, the CDR3 is TGTGCCAGCTCGGAGGTTGGTACAGCCCGCTCTGGAAACACCATATATTTT. Protein: CASSEVGTARSGNTIYF.

The V call is TRBV2, the J call TRBJ1-1; D is undetermined. In germline, CDR1 is SNHLY, CDR2 FYNNEI. Trimming stripped 8 bases from V and 5 bases from J, with 9 bases between. This CDR3 comprises 11 residues. The CDR3 DNA follows: TGTGCCAGCTCCCGAGGGACTGAAGCTTTCTTT. This gives the protein CASSRGTEAFF.